One and the same sample provided the 17 T cell receptor beta chains below, sequenced in a study of blood T cell repertoires in COVID-19. Method: immunoSEQ multiplex PCR; TCRdb's copy keeps in-frame clones and lacks some. The table records hundreds of thousands of clones, approximately 80% of them present only once. The sequenced sample was peripheral blood. The receptors were sampled from a woman in her fifties or sixties with active or convalescent COVID-19.

This CDR3 is CASSFGQGAGTEAFF. The CDR3 bases are TGCGCCAGCAGCTTTGGACAGGGGGCCGGAACTGAAGCTTTCTTT. This sequence joins TRBV5-1 and TRBJ1-1; 11 bases are shared with TRBD1. This CDR3 has 15 amino acids. CDR1 SGHRS and CDR2 YFSETQ come from the germline V gene. J gave up 5 bases and V 2 bases, and 5 bases lay outside the gene matches.

The table lists this clone with a count of one. J is TRBJ1-1 and V is TRBV6-5, with 7 bases that match TRBD1. V lost 4 bases and J lost 4; bases outside the gene matches: 3. The CDR3 spans 13 residues. Germline-derived CDR1 and CDR2 are MNHEY and SVGAGI. In DNA, the CDR3 is TGTGCCAGCAGTTTAGCAGGGGGCACTGAAGCTTTCTTT. It is translated as CASSLAGGTEAFF.

V usage is TRBV20-1 and J usage is TRBJ2-3; unclear D gene. This CDR3 region has 13 residues. Germline V gene lookup returns CDR1 DFQATT and CDR2 SNEGSKA (reference sequence). Trimming removed 4 bases at V and 5 bases at J, with 13 bases between. CDR3 sequence reads: CSANEVFGDTQYF. The CDR3 DNA is TGCAGTGCTAATGAAGTGTTCGGAGATACGCAGTATTTT.

The chain combines TRBV15 with TRBJ2-7; D is possibly TRBD2 (6 bases). Trimming stripped 3 bases from V and 3 bases from J, with 18 bases between. Germline V gene lookup returns CDR1 LNHNV and CDR2 YYDKDF (reference sequence). CDR3 length: 16 amino acids. CDR3 loop: CATSRDWGVGGYEQYF. CDR3 in DNA: TGTGCCACCAGCAGGGACTGGGGTGTCGGGGGCTACGAGCAGTACTTC.

The V call is TRBV5-6, the J call TRBJ2-1; D remains ambiguous. V was pared by 4 bases and J by 0 bases, with 23 bases between. Germline V gives CDR1 SGHDT, CDR2 YYEEEE. The length of the CDR3 is 19 residues. The CDR3 bases are TGTGCCAGCAGCCTCCCCTTCGCGCGCGCTATAAGCTCCTACAATGAGCAGTTCTTC. It codes for CASSLPFARAISSYNEQFF.

V is TRBV5-1 and J is TRBJ1-3; no firm D call. This CDR3 contains 15 residues. Looked up from germline, CDR1 is SGHRS and CDR2 is YFSETQ. Trimming took off 4 bases at V and 2 bases at J, with 13 bases between the two ends. CDR3 loop: CASSTADLAGNTIYF. The DNA for the CDR3 is TGCGCCAGCAGCACCGCTGACCTAGCTGGAAACACCATATATTTT.

This chain joins TRBV5-4 and TRBJ2-2, with 8 bases identical to TRBD2. After removal of 6 bases from V and 3 bases from J, the junction contained 7 bases not matched to a gene. Looked up from germline, CDR1 is SGHNT and CDR2 is YYREEE (reference sequence). CDR3 length: 15 amino acids. The CDR3 bases are TGTGCCAGCACCCAAGCGGGAGCTTACACCGGGGAGCTGTTTTTT. It specifies CASTQAGAYTGELFF.

V and J are TRBV5-8 and TRBJ2-1; no definite D call. V lost 4 bases and J lost 7, with 15 bases in between. CDR1 is SGHTS, CDR2 YDEGEE, per germline. This CDR3 region has 14 residues. The CDR3 here is CASSHSGLTNEQFF. The CDR3 DNA is TGTGCCAGCAGCCACTCCGGCCTGACAAATGAGCAGTTCTTC. Full variable domain (missing parts from reference TRBV5-8 and TRBJ2-1): EAGVTQSPTHLIKTRGQQATLRCSPISGHTSVYWYQQALGLGLQFLLWYDEGEERNRGNFPPRFSGRQFPNYSSELNVNALELEDSALYLCASSHSGLTNEQFFGPGTRLTVL.

This rearrangement joins TRBV6-1 to TRBJ1-1; tentative D call: TRBD1 (5 bases). The CDR3 is 12 residues long. Trimming stripped 0 bases from V and 11 bases from J, with 10 bases between. CDR1 is MNHNS and CDR2 is SASEGT in the germline V gene. CDR3 sequence: CASSEARTRAFF. The CDR3 DNA is TGTGCCAGCAGTGAAGCTCGGACAAGGGCTTTCTTT.

This rearrangement joins TRBV6-5 to TRBJ2-7, with 15 bases matching TRBD2. This CDR3 comprises 15 residues. In germline, CDR1 is MNHEY, CDR2 SVGAGI. Trimming took 5 bases from V and 7 from J; bases not matched to a gene: 6. CDR3 nucleotides: TGTGCCAGCAGTAAGACGGGACTAGCGGGAGGTGAGCAGTACTTC. This encodes CASSKTGLAGGEQYF.

The chain has TRBV9 and TRBJ2-1, with a tentative D call TRBD2 (5 bases). Germline CDR1 is SGDLS and CDR2 is YYNGEE. V was clipped by 4 bases and J by 2 bases, with 13 bases between them. The CDR3 spans 15 residues. The CDR3 loop is CASSPGGLPYNEQFF. CDR3 nucleotide sequence: TGTGCCAGCAGCCCCGGCGGGTTACCCTACAATGAGCAGTTCTTC. Full variable domain (remainder filled in from reference TRBV9 and TRBJ2-1): DSGVTQTPKHLITATGQRVTLRCSPRSGDLSVYWYQQSLDQGLQFLIQYYNGEERAKGNILERFSAQQFPDLHSELNLSSLELGDSALYFCASSPGGLPYNEQFFGPGTRLTVL.

V is TRBV5-6 and J is TRBJ1-2, with TRBD1 identical over 9 bases. The CDR3 covers 14 residues. J lost 8 bases, V lost 6 bases, and 11 bases had no gene match. Germline CDR1 and CDR2: SGHDT and YYEEEE. This CDR3 reads CASTRTGDLGGYTF. For the CDR3, the DNA is TGTGCCAGCACCCGGACAGGGGATCTAGGGGGCTACACCTTC.

The chain links TRBV19 to TRBJ2-2; TRBD1 might be the D (5 bases). Germline V CDR1 and CDR2: LNHDA, SQIVND (reference sequence). V shed 6 bases and J shed 0 bases, with 11 bases lying between them. The CDR3 length is 15 residues. CDR3 in DNA: TGTGCCAGTAGGCACAGGACCGCGAACACCGGGGAGCTGTTTTTT. This encodes CASRHRTANTGELFF. Drawing the rest from reference TRBV19 and TRBJ2-2, the complete variable domain is DGGITQSPKYLFRKEGQNVTLSCEQNLNHDAMYWYRQDPGQGLRLIYYSQIVNDFQKGDIAEGYSVSREKKESFPLTVTSAQKNPTAFYLCASRHRTANTGELFFGEGSRLTVL.

This chain uses TRBV7-9 with TRBJ2-1; 8 nucleotides line up with TRBD1. Germline V gene lookup returns CDR1 SEHNR and CDR2 FQNEAQ (reference sequence). The CDR3 contains 15 residues. The V segment lost 5 bases and the J segment 3 bases; nucleotides outside the gene matches: 6. The CDR3 region is CASSPTGTGYNEQFF. The CDR3 nucleotides are TGTGCCAGCAGCCCAACCGGGACAGGCTACAATGAGCAGTTCTTC. Variable domain in full (rest from reference TRBV7-9 and TRBJ2-1): DTGVSQNPRHKITKRGQNVTFRCDPISEHNRLYWYRQTLGQGPEFLTYFQNEAQLEKSRLLSDRFSAERPKGSFSTLEIQRTEQGDSAMYLCASSPTGTGYNEQFFGPGTRLTVL.

The chain links TRBV9 to TRBJ1-3; D unclear. V dropped 4 bases and J dropped 0 bases, with 17 bases sitting between them. Per the germline V gene, CDR1 is SGDLS and CDR2 is YYNGEE. This CDR3 spans 17 amino acids. The DNA for the CDR3 is TGTGCCAGCAGCTTATCCCCCGGTCGGGGCTCTGGAAACACCATATATTTT. Its protein is CASSLSPGRGSGNTIYF. Complete variable domain (other parts from reference TRBV9 and TRBJ1-3): DSGVTQTPKHLITATGQRVTLRCSPRSGDLSVYWYQQSLDQGLQFLIQYYNGEERAKGNILERFSAQQFPDLHSELNLSSLELGDSALYFCASSLSPGRGSGNTIYFGEGSWLTVV.

V usage is TRBV11-2 and J usage is TRBJ2-1; 7 nucleotides line up with TRBD1. The CDR3 extends over 15 amino acids. Germline trimming cut 1 base from V and 6 bases from J; bases unmatched to any gene: 6. Germline assignment: CDR1 SGHAT and CDR2 FQNNGV. This chain's CDR3 is CASSLGWGQSNEQFF. The DNA of the CDR3 is TGTGCCAGCAGCTTAGGGTGGGGACAGAGCAATGAGCAGTTCTTC.

The gene calls are TRBV4-2 and TRBJ2-3, with 15 nucleotides matching TRBD2. The ends lost 0 bases at V and 10 bases at J; junction bases unmatched: 5. CDR1 and CDR2 from the germline V gene are LGHNA and YNFKEQ. This CDR3 spans 16 amino acids. The CDR3 sequence: CASSQEGLAGGGAQYF. The CDR3 DNA reads TGTGCCAGCAGCCAAGAGGGACTAGCGGGAGGCGGGGCGCAGTATTTT.